The present entry profiles one T cell receptor (beta chain) with its context. These data come from a study of OX40 agonist ivuxolimab in advanced cancers. Study overall: In this trial design, patients received ivuxolimab intravenously at 0.01 to 10 mg/kg every 2 weeks.

Using immunoSEQ multiplex PCR, the repertoire was profiled, and TCRdb retains in-frame clones only, with some absent. The sample has about 58,000 clones; around 83% are singletons. The V and J ends lost 2 bases and 5 bases, in that order; junction bases with no gene match: 5. The CDR3 is 15 residues long. Germline V gives CDR1 KGHSH, CDR2 LQKENI. Autoimmune disease history or systemic immunosuppression meant exclusion. Sequencing used CD4+ or CD8+ T cells sorted from blood, obtained in a trial of the OX40 agonist ivuxolimab. This clonotype originated in an adult with an advanced solid tumor such as melanoma, head and neck, liver or kidney cancer. This chain connects TRBV18 to TRBJ1-2; 10 positions match TRBD1. The CDR3 reads CASSPAGTGVYGYTF. The CDR3 DNA sequence: TGTGCCAGCTCACCAGCCGGGACAGGGGTATATGGCTACACCTTC.